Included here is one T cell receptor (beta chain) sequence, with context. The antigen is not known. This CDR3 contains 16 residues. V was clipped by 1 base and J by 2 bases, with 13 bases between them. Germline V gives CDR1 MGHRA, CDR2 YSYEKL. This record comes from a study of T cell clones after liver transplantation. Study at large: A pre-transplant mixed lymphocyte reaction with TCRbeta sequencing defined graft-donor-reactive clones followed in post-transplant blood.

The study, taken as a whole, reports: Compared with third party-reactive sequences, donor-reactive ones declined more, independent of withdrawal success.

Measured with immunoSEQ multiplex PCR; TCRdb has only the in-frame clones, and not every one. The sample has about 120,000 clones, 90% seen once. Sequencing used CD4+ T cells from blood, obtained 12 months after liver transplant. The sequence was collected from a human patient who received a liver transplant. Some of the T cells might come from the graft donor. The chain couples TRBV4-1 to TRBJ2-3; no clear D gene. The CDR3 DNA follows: TGCGCCAGCAGCCAAGGCGAGTCTAGTCTCACAGATACGCAGTATTTT. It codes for CASSQGESSLTDTQYF.